This T cell receptor beta chain was recovered during a study of Tregs in tolerant kidney transplant recipients. Study results and caveats: Biological reproducibility was not directly addressed in this study. Antigen-driven expansion was suggested because donor-specific Tregs expanded more than all Tregs in tolerant patients. Nucleotide sequences could not be compared across some patients' samples due to primer changes.

The table came from immunoSEQ multiplex PCR; TCRdb's copy has only in-frame clones and leaves some out. The sample table sets out roughly 15,000 clones. As to this clone: Its specificity is unknown.

Related graft donors supplied nonmyeloablative bone marrow transplants, and mixed chimerism was transient. The TCR sequence derives from a human patient who received a combined kidney and bone marrow transplant. Some T cells may have originated in the graft donor. The material sequenced was CD4+ T cells from blood (PBMCs), taken 12 months after the transplant.

CDR3 in amino acids: CASSFGRLARSDYEQYF. The covered CDR3 bases are TGCGCCAGCAGCTTTGGTAGACTAGCGAGGTCGGACTACGAG. The genes are TRBV5-1 and TRBJ2-7, with 8 bases matching TRBD2. Sequencing ends 3 residues short of the CDR3 end; the germline J gene provides the rest. Germline assignment: CDR1 SGHRS and CDR2 YFSETQ. Germline trimming cut 2 bases from V and 3 bases from J; bases unmatched to any gene: 13. The CDR3 loop spans 17 amino acids.